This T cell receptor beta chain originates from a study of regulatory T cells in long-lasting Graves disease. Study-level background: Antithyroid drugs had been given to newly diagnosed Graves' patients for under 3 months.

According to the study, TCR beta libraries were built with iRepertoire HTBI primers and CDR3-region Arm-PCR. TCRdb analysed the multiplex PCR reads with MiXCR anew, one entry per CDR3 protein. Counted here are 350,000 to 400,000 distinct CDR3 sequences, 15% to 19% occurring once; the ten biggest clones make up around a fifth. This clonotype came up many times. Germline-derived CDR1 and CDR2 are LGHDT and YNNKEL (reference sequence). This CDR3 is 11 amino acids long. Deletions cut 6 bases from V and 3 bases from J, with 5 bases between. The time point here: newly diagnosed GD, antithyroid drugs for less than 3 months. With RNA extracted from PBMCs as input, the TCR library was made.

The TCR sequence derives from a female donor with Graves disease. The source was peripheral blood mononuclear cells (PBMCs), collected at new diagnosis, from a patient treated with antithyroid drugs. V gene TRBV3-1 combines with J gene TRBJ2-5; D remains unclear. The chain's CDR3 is CASRYEETQYF. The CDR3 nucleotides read TGTGCCAGCAGATACGAAGAGACCCAGTACTTC.